The clone carrying this T cell receptor beta chain occurred a few times. Trimming shortened V by 2 bases and J by 3 bases, and 21 bases separated the two germline ends. Germline CDR1 reads DFQATT; CDR2 reads SNEGSKA (reference sequence). This CDR3 is built from 17 residues. This sample was taken from a study of T cells after yellow fever vaccination. At the level of the study: Fractions low in cell number were prepared with SMART-Seq v4 Ultra Low Input.

Making TCR cDNA involved 5'RACE template switching, which added UMIs and a universal primer site. TCRdb analysed the 5' RACE reads with MiXCR anew, one entry per CDR3 protein. Counted here are tens of thousands of distinct CDR3 sequences, around 7.4% occurring once; the ten biggest clones make up around 34%. The chain combines TRBV20-1 with TRBJ2-3; D assignment may be TRBD1 or TRBD2 (5 bases each). The receptor was derived from a young man who received the YFV17D yellow fever vaccine. Here the sequenced sample was CD8+ T cells sorted from PBMCs, taken 15 days after the yellow fever booster vaccination. The CDR3: CSARLVEGWRMTDTQYF. The CDR3 nucleotides read TGCAGTGCTAGACTGGTTGAGGGGTGGCGGATGACAGATACGCAGTATTTT.